The next 27 T cell receptor beta chains were all read from a single sample in a study of shared clonotypes between healthy human individuals. Method: immunoSEQ multiplex PCR; TCRdb's copy keeps in-frame clones and lacks some. The sample has about 490,000 clones, 79% seen once; the top ten hold about 12%. Sequencing was done on a sample of PBMCs. These receptor sequences come from a woman between 40 and 50 years old in good health. Some clones in this sample may be carry-over from other donors' samples.

This chain links TRBV28 with TRBJ2-1; TRBD2 matches 8 bases. The CDR3 length is 16 residues. Germline trimming cut 7 bases from V and 2 bases from J; bases unmatched to any gene: 10. Looked up from germline, CDR1 is MDHEN and CDR2 is SYDVKM. The CDR3 protein is CASTDPAGRAYNEQFF. As DNA, the CDR3 is TGTGCCAGCACCGACCCGGCCGGGAGGGCCTACAATGAGCAGTTCTTC.

At least ten counts were recorded for this clone. The sample carries other DNA sequences with the same CDR3. CDR3 nucleotide sequence: TGTGCCAGCAGTGACTCAGCGGGCTCCTACAATGAGCAGTTCTTC. Translated, it gives CASSDSAGSYNEQFF. The chain recombines TRBV6-4 with TRBJ2-1, with D possibly TRBD2 on 6 matching bases. The CDR3 spans 15 residues. CDR1 is MRHNA, CDR2 SNTAGT, per germline. With 0 bases removed from V and 0 bases from J, the gap between germline ends came to 6 bases.

The gene calls are TRBV6-1 and TRBJ2-3; 10 bases match TRBD2. Germline assignment: CDR1 MNHNS and CDR2 SASEGT. This CDR3 comprises 16 residues. Trimming removed 2 bases from V and 1 base from J; junction bases left unmatched: 3. The CDR3 region is CASSETTSGGTDTQYF. DNA for the CDR3: TGTGCCAGCAGTGAAACTACTAGCGGGGGCACAGATACGCAGTATTTT.

This chain uses TRBV28 with TRBJ2-7; maybe TRBD2 (5 bases). Germline CDR1 is MDHEN and CDR2 is SYDVKM. V was clipped by 5 bases and J by 12 bases, with 17 bases between them. This CDR3 region has 12 residues. DNA of the CDR3: TGTGCCAGCAGTACCCCGGTGGACTGGCTGTACTTC. Protein: CASSTPVDWLYF.

The chain couples TRBV7-8 to TRBJ2-5; TRBD1 aligns across 10 bases. Trimming cost V 4 bases and J 1 base; bases outside gene matches: 6. This CDR3 is built from 16 residues. Per germline, CDR1 SGHVS and CDR2 FQNEAQ. The CDR3 region has the DNA TGTGCCAGCAGCTCCCGGGACAGGGGCCCCCAAGAGACCCAGTACTTC. Amino acid sequence: CASSSRDRGPQETQYF.

The chain uses TRBV29-1 and TRBJ1-1; D possibly corresponds to TRBD1 (6 bases). The V end lost 6 bases, the J end lost 6 bases, and 17 bases lay between the germline ends. The CDR3 is made up of 13 amino acids. Germline CDR1 reads SQVTM; CDR2 reads ANQGSEA. CDR3 coding DNA: TGCAGCGTCTACCAGCAGGGGTTCTCTGAAGCTTTCTTT. It yields the protein CSVYQQGFSEAFF.

This clone was seen only a few times. This chain joins TRBV7-9 and TRBJ2-5; TRBD1 aligns across 7 bases. The CDR3 extends over 11 amino acids. V shed 8 bases, J shed 3 bases, and the junction held 0 bases outside the gene matches. Germline V gene sequence: CDR1 SEHNR, CDR2 FQNEAQ (reference sequence). In DNA form, the CDR3 reads TGTGCCAGCCAGGGGGAAGAGACCCAGTACTTC. Its protein product is CASQGEETQYF.

The chain combines TRBV7-9 with TRBJ2-1, with D possibly being TRBD2 (6 bases). In germline, CDR1 is SEHNR, CDR2 FQNEAQ (reference sequence). Deletions cut 3 bases from V and 6 bases from J, with 12 bases between. CDR3 size: 14 residues. The CDR3 DNA sequence: TGTGCCAGCAGCTTCTTGGGACTGCCCAATGAGCAGTTCTTC. This sequence encodes CASSFLGLPNEQFF. Combining the CDR3 with reference TRBV7-9 and TRBJ2-1 gives the whole variable domain DTGVSQNPRHKITKRGQNVTFRCDPISEHNRLYWYRQTLGQGPEFLTYFQNEAQLEKSRLLSDRFSAERPKGSFSTLEIQRTEQGDSAMYLCASSFLGLPNEQFFGPGTRLTVL.

V is TRBV28 and J is TRBJ2-7, with TRBD2 matching 8 bases. This CDR3 has 12 residues. Unmatched junction bases numbered 4, after V lost 6 bases and J lost 6 bases. Germline-derived CDR1 and CDR2 are MDHEN and SYDVKM. The CDR3 DNA is TGTGCCAGCAGCTTAGCGGGACGCGAGCAGTACTTC. This translates into CASSLAGREQYF.

This chain connects TRBV28 to TRBJ2-3, with TRBD2 matching 16 bases. The CDR3 consists of 19 residues. V was pared by 8 bases and J by 3 bases, with 14 bases of the junction left unmatched. Germline CDR1 is MDHEN and CDR2 is SYDVKM. Written as DNA, the CDR3 is TGTGCCAGCGGAGATTCCGGGACTAGCGGGAGGGGAAGGACAGATACGCAGTATTTT. Its protein is CASGDSGTSGRGRTDTQYF.

This chain joins TRBV9 and TRBJ2-7, with 8 nucleotides matching TRBD2. This CDR3 comprises 15 residues. Germline assignment: CDR1 SGDLS and CDR2 YYNGEE. V was clipped by 4 bases and J by 1 base; unmatched bases: 7. The CDR3 nucleotides read TGTGCCAGCAGCCTAAGCGGGAGTGGGTCCTACGAGCAGTACTTC. This codes for CASSLSGSGSYEQYF.

This chain uses TRBV7-9 with TRBJ1-1, with 7 bases that match TRBD1. The V gene end was trimmed by 3 bases and the J gene end by 0 bases; junction bases not matched to a gene: 4. The CDR3 length is 15 residues. Per the germline V gene, CDR1 is SEHNR and CDR2 is FQNEAQ (reference sequence). CDR3: CASSFPTGMNTEAFF. CDR3 nucleotide sequence: TGTGCCAGCAGCTTTCCGACAGGGATGAACACTGAAGCTTTCTTT.

This clone was counted only a few times. The rearrangement joins TRBV29-1 to TRBJ2-2; 8 nucleotides align to TRBD1. The CDR3 spans 16 residues. The junction had 9 bases not matched to a gene; V was cut back by 1 base and J by 5 bases. CDR1 and CDR2 (germline): SQVTM, ANQGSEA. CDR3 amino acids: CSVEARAGGGTGELFF. In DNA form, the CDR3 reads TGCAGCGTTGAAGCTCGGGCAGGGGGCGGTACCGGGGAGCTGTTTTTT.

V and J are TRBV28 and TRBJ2-1; 9 bases are shared with TRBD1. This CDR3 has 14 residues. Germline V lookup: CDR1 MDHEN, CDR2 SYDVKM. Trimming took 6 bases from V and 9 from J; bases not matched to a gene: 9. The CDR3 DNA sequence: TGTGCCAGCAGAACCGGGACAGGGCAGAGTGAGCAGTTCTTC. Translating it yields CASRTGTGQSEQFF.

This clone was observed a single time. DNA for the CDR3: TGTGCCAGCAGTTTAGATCAGGGAGTGGTGTACAATGAGCAGTTCTTC. The encoded protein is CASSLDQGVVYNEQFF. The chain has TRBV27 and TRBJ2-1; D tentatively fits TRBD1 or TRBD2 (5 bases each). This CDR3 spans 16 amino acids. Germline V gene sequence: CDR1 MNHEY, CDR2 SMNVEV (reference sequence). Trimming pared 2 bases from V and 4 bases from J, leaving 15 bases between.

V is TRBV27 and J is TRBJ1-2; D gene uncertain. The length of the CDR3 is 16 residues. Germline V lookup: CDR1 MNHEY, CDR2 SMNVEV (reference sequence). Between the trimmed V and J ends, which lost 0 bases and 0 bases, there was a span of 11 bases. DNA for the CDR3: TGTGCCAGCAGTTTATCGAGTGCGGGAGCTAACTATGGCTACACCTTC. This codes for CASSLSSAGANYGYTF.

This chain links TRBV9 with TRBJ1-2; D is undetermined. CDR1 SGDLS and CDR2 YYNGEE come from the germline V gene. The CDR3 extends over 13 amino acids. With 4 bases removed from V and 6 bases from J, the gap between germline ends came to 13 bases. The CDR3 loop reads CASSPSGIHGYTF. CDR3 nucleotides: TGTGCCAGCAGCCCCTCGGGTATTCATGGCTACACCTTC.

As for this clone: In the same sample, other DNA sequences code for this CDR3. V is TRBV5-4 and J is TRBJ1-4, with a tentative D call TRBD1 (5 bases). Germline V lookup: CDR1 SGHNT, CDR2 YYREEE (reference sequence). The CDR3 totals 13 residues. V was shortened by 0 bases and J by 8 bases, with 8 bases between the two germline ends. Written as DNA, the CDR3 is TGTGCCAGCAGCTTGGCCGGGGGGGAAAAACTGTTTTTT. Its protein is CASSLAGGEKLFF.

This sequence joins TRBV2 and TRBJ1-1; D possibly corresponds to TRBD1 (5 bases). There are 12 residues in the CDR3. The V and J ends lost 7 bases and 5 bases respectively, with 11 bases between them. The germline CDR1 and CDR2 sequences are SNHLY and FYNNEI. Here the CDR3 reads CASKRGRTEAFF. The CDR3 nucleotides read TGTGCCAGCAAGAGGGGTAGGACTGAAGCTTTCTTT.

The rearrangement joins TRBV18 to TRBJ2-1; D gene ambiguous. The ends were cut back, 2 bases at V and 8 bases at J, with 16 bases in the middle. CDR3 size: 15 residues. CDR1 and CDR2 (germline): KGHSH, LQKENI. CDR3 nucleotide sequence: TGTGCCAGCTCACCAAGAAGATCGGCGGCTGATGAGCAGTTCTTC. Amino acids: CASSPRRSAADEQFF.

A remark on this clone: An end of the junction does not agree with germline; a read error may underlie this. V usage is TRBV2 and J usage is TRBJ2-7; 7 bases agree with TRBD1. The CDR3 extends over 14 amino acids. Germline CDR1 and CDR2: SNHLY and FYNNEI. The CDR3 nucleotides are TGTGCCAGCAGCGAAGACAGGGCATCCTACGAGCAGTACTTC. Encoded protein: CASSEDRASYEQYF.

The chain uses TRBV4-1 and TRBJ2-3; no firm D call. Germline values: CDR1 MGHRA, CDR2 YSYEKL. V dropped 4 bases and J dropped 3 bases, with 5 bases sitting between them. The CDR3 runs 12 residues. Written as DNA, the CDR3 is TGCGCCAGCAGCCCCCGGACAGATACGCAGTATTTT. Amino acid sequence: CASSPRTDTQYF.

This sequence joins TRBV27 and TRBJ2-7, with 7 bases fitting TRBD1. CDR3 length equals 14 residues. Unmatched junction bases numbered 5, after V lost 6 bases and J lost 0 bases. Germline V gene data show CDR1 as MNHEY and CDR2 as SMNVEV (reference sequence). The CDR3 reads CASRGTDASYEQYF. The CDR3 DNA reads as TGTGCCAGCAGAGGGACAGACGCCTCCTACGAGCAGTACTTC.

The chain combines TRBV12-5 with TRBJ1-4; TRBD1 might be the D (6 bases). CDR3 length: 18 amino acids. V dropped 0 bases and J dropped 7 bases, with 21 bases sitting between them. Germline V gene data show CDR1 as LGHNT and CDR2 as FRNRAP. CDR3 nucleotides: TGTGCTAGTGGTTTGGTTCCTAAGGACGGGACAAAGCCTGAAAAACTGTTTTTT. Its protein product is CASGLVPKDGTKPEKLFF.

This clone was detected only a few times. The rearrangement links TRBV6-1 to TRBJ1-5, with TRBD1 as a possible D gene (6 bases). With 6 bases removed from V and 4 bases from J, the gap between germline ends came to 10 bases. CDR1 is MNHNS and CDR2 is SASEGT in the germline V gene. This CDR3 has 13 residues. This CDR3 reads CASRRQVNQPQHF. As DNA, the CDR3 is TGTGCCAGCAGGAGACAGGTTAATCAGCCCCAGCATTTT.

J is TRBJ2-2 and V is TRBV5-1; 7 nucleotides agree with TRBD1. V was clipped by 3 bases and J by 4 bases; unmatched bases: 12. The CDR3 has 17 residues. Germline loops: CDR1 SGHRS, CDR2 YFSETQ. DNA of the CDR3: TGCGCCAGCAGCTCGTCCGGGACAGCCCATCCCACCGGGGAGCTGTTTTTT. This encodes CASSSSGTAHPTGELFF.

V and J are TRBV12-5 and TRBJ2-2, with 12 bases matching TRBD2. The CDR3 consists of 18 residues. After removal of 2 bases from V and 5 bases from J, the junction contained 9 bases not matched to a gene. Germline V CDR1 and CDR2: LGHNT, FRNRAP. This chain's CDR3 is CASGLLQLAGGGTGELFF. DNA of the CDR3: TGTGCTAGTGGTTTGCTCCAACTAGCGGGAGGCGGTACCGGGGAGCTGTTTTTT.